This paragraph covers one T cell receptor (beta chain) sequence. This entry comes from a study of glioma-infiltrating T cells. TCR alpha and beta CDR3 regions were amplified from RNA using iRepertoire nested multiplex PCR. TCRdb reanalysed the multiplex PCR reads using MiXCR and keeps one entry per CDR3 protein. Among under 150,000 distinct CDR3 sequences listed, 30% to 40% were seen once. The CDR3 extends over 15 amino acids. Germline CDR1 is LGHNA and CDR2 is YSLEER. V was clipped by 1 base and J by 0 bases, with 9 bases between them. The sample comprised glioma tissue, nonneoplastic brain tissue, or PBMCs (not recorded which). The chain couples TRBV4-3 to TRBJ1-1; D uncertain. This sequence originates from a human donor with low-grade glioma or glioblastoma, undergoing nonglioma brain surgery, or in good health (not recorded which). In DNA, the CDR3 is TGCGCCAGCAGCCAAGGGAACGGAGTGAACACTGAAGCTTTCTTT. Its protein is CASSQGNGVNTEAFF.